This T cell receptor beta chain was obtained from a study of blood T cell repertoires in COVID-19. Study background: Samples taken during acute and convalescent COVID-19 were collected in the United States, Italy and Spain.

Some clones are missing from TCRdb's copy, which holds only in-frame ones; the method was immunoSEQ multiplex PCR. The data hold around 330,000 clones, with about nine tenths observed a single time. This CDR3 has 14 residues. From germline, CDR1 is SGHAT and CDR2 FQNNGV. V was clipped by 3 bases and J by 1 base, with 10 bases between them. Those enrolled, adults aged roughly 18 to 90 years, came from around 24 US areas. Sequenced input: PBMCs or T cells enriched from blood (not recorded which). The rearrangement links TRBV11-2 to TRBJ2-7, with D perhaps matching TRBD1 (5 bases). The TCR comes from a woman aged 18-29 years who had recovered from COVID-19. The CDR3 sequence: CASSFQGPSYEQYF. Here the CDR3 DNA reads TGTGCCAGCAGCTTTCAGGGTCCGTCCTACGAGCAGTACTTC. The entire variable domain, with the rest obtained from reference TRBV11-2 and TRBJ2-7, is as follows: EAGVAQSPRYKIIEKRQSVAFWCNPISGHATLYWYQQILGQGPKLLIQFQNNGVVDDSQLPKDRFSAERLKGVDSTLKIQPAKLEDSAVYLCASSFQGPSYEQYFGPGTRLTVT.